This TCR beta chain was identified in a study of T cells after yellow fever vaccination. The study's findings and limits: Few clonotypes appeared in both CD4 and CD8 compartments. Re-detected after boosting: most primary clones, about 96% of CD4 and about 85% of CD8.

Germline assignment: CDR1 DFQATT and CDR2 SNEGSKA (reference sequence). This CDR3 contains 13 residues. V lost 6 bases and J 3 bases, leaving 15 bases between the germline ends. As TCR cDNA was made by 5'RACE template switching, a universal primer site and UMIs were added. MiXCR, applied by TCRdb to the 5' RACE reads, yields one record per CDR3 protein. The sample contains a few hundred thousand distinct CDR3 sequences, 6.9% of which appear only once. As to this clonotype: The target antigen is unknown.

This clonotype originated in a man aged 25-45 years who received the YFV17D yellow fever vaccine. Source: CD4+ T cells sorted from PBMCs, taken 15 days after the yellow fever booster vaccination. The chain has TRBV20-1 and TRBJ2-7; D possibly uses TRBD1 or TRBD2 (5 bases each). The CDR3 here is CSAVPGRNYEQYF. The CDR3, as DNA: TGCAGTGCCGTTCCGGGACGGAACTACGAGCAGTACTTC.